A selection of T cell receptor beta chains follows, all from one sample in a study of cytomegalovirus exposure and HLA in healthy donors. This table comes from immunoSEQ multiplex PCR, and its TCRdb copy is limited to in-frame clones, with some not included. This sample yields approximately 120,000 clones, of which about 71% are seen a single time; over 2.5% belongs to the top ten. Sequencing was carried out using PBMCs. These receptors all stem from a woman in her 50s in good health and CMV-seronegative. The CDR3 runs from the conserved cysteine through the conserved F or W. D genes are given only for firm matches. Clone size is not always given. Where it is, it says once, few, many or a class for expanded clones.

>TRBJ2-5|TRBD1|TRBV7-2|NA
TGTGCCAGCAGCTTGGGACAGGGGGCTGTAGAGACCCAGTACTTC
CASSLGQGAVETQYF
>TRBJ2-7|TRBD1|TRBV18|few
TGTGCCAGCTCACCCCCGGGACAGGGGGCTTCCGAGCAGTACTTC
CASSPPGQGASEQYF
>TRBJ2-3|TRBD2|TRBV5-6|few
TGTGCCAGCAGCTTGTTTGTAGCGGGATTCGTAGATACGCAGTATTTT
CASSLFVAGFVDTQYF
>TRBJ2-1|TRBD1|TRBV30|NA
TGTGCCTGGAGTGCGACTTTACAGGGGAATGAGCAGTTCTTC
CAWSATLQGNEQFF
>TRBJ1-2|NA|TRBV30|NA
TGTGCCTGGACCCCTGGCGCGAGGTATGGCTACACCTTC
CAWTPGARYGYTF
>TRBJ1-3|TRBD1|TRBV10-3|NA
TGTGCCATCAGTGATTTTAAGAGGACAGGGGACTTTATCAGCTCTGGAAACACCATATATTTT
CAISDFKRTGDFISSGNTIYF
>TRBJ2-1|NA|TRBV28|NA
TGTGCCAGCAGTTTTCTTGGGCTTATCAATGAGCAGTTCTTC
CASSFLGLINEQFF
>TRBJ2-1|TRBD1|TRBV11-1|NA
TGTGCCAGCGGTATACGGACAGGGGACAATGAGCAGTTCTTC
CASGIRTGDNEQFF
>TRBJ2-1|NA|TRBV30|NA
TGTGCCTGGAGTGGATTGCGAGGGAAGATTGAGCAGTTCTTC
CAWSGLRGKIEQFF
>TRBJ1-4|NA|TRBV19|NA
TGTGCCAGTAGTCCCCGGGATTCTCCTAATGAAAAACTGTTTTTT
CASSPRDSPNEKLFF
>TRBJ2-7|NA|TRBV19|NA
TGTGCCAGTAGTCTGTCGAGTACCGAGCAGTACTTC
CASSLSSTEQYF
>TRBJ2-1|TRBD2|TRBV7-2|NA
TGTGCCAGCCATACGTGGCCGGGAGGGGACAATGAGCAGTTCTTC
CASHTWPGGDNEQFF
>TRBJ2-1|TRBD2|TRBV7-8|NA
TGTGCCAGCAGCCCATGGACTAGCGGGACCCCGGGTGAGCAGTTCTTC
CASSPWTSGTPGEQFF
>TRBJ2-7|NA|TRBV9|NA
TGTGCCAGCAGCGTAGCCTGGGACAACTCCTACGAGCAGTACTTC
CASSVAWDNSYEQYF
>TRBJ2-7|TRBD1|TRBV28|NA
TGTGCCAGCAGTTCCTCCGGGACAGGGTCCTACGAGCAGTACTTC
CASSSSGTGSYEQYF
>TRBJ1-1|NA|TRBV10-3|NA
TGTGCCATCAGTGAACCCGGGGTGAACACTGAAGCTTTCTTT
CAISEPGVNTEAFF
>TRBJ1-2|NA|TRBV7-9|NA
TGTTCCAGCAGCTTAAATATAGGGAGTCTTGGCGGCTACACCTTC
CSSSLNIGSLGGYTF
>TRBJ1-2|NA|TRBV11-2|NA
TGTGCCAGCAGCTTAGATTCGGCGGATAACTATGGCTACACCTTC
CASSLDSADNYGYTF
>TRBJ2-1|NA|TRBV11-2|once
TGTGCCAGCAGCTTAGACGCAGACAGTTGGAATGAGCAGTTCTTC
CASSLDADSWNEQFF
>TRBJ2-7|TRBD1|TRBV28|NA
TGTGCCAGCAGTTTCGTCAGGGGGTCCTCCTACGAGCAGTACTTC
CASSFVRGSSYEQYF
>TRBJ1-6|NA|TRBV2|few
TGTGCCAGCAGTAAGATCATCGGAGGTAATTCACCCCTCCACTTT
CASSKIIGGNSPLHF
>TRBJ1-3|TRBD1|TRBV5-4|NA
TGTGCCAGCAGCTCGGGACAGGTCCACTCTGGAAACACCATATATTTT
CASSSGQVHSGNTIYF
>TRBJ2-1|NA|TRBV4-2|NA
TGTGCCAGCAGCCAAGCGCGAACGGGCTACAATGAGCAGTTCTTC
CASSQARTGYNEQFF
>TRBJ1-2|NA|TRBV6-6|once
TGTGCCAGCAGACCTCGGACAAGGGATGGCTACACCTTC
CASRPRTRDGYTF
>TRBJ2-7|TRBD1|TRBV5-5|NA
TGTGCCAGCAGCAATTCGGGACAGGGGTACGAGCAGTACTTC
CASSNSGQGYEQYF
>TRBJ2-1|NA|TRBV5-6|NA
TGTGCCAGCAGCTCACAGGGTCTTGATGAGCAGTTCTTC
CASSSQGLDEQFF
>TRBJ2-7|NA|TRBV5-1|NA
TGCGCCAGCAGCTTAGGGGAGGATTACGAGCAGTACTTC
CASSLGEDYEQYF
>TRBJ1-1|NA|TRBV7-2|few
TGTGCCAGCAGCCACACAGGGATGAACACTGAAGCTTTCTTT
CASSHTGMNTEAFF
>TRBJ1-2|NA|TRBV6-5|once
TGTGCCAGCAGTTACCCAGATAGGCAGGGCGGCTACACCTTC
CASSYPDRQGGYTF
>TRBJ1-2|NA|TRBV15|NA
TGTGCCACCAGCAGTGTTACAGGGAACCGTGGCTACACCTTC
CATSSVTGNRGYTF
>TRBJ1-2|NA|TRBV27|NA
TGTGCCAGGGTTATGAGGCACTATGGCTACACCTTC
CARVMRHYGYTF
>TRBJ1-1|TRBD1|TRBV11-2|NA
TGTGCCAGCAGCTCTACCGGGGACAGGGGAGCGGAAGCTTTCTTT
CASSSTGDRGAEAFF
>TRBJ1-1|NA|TRBV7-2|NA
TGTGCCAGCAGCTTAATCGGGGGAAAGGACCCTACGGGAACTGAAGCTTTCTTT
CASSLIGGKDPTGTEAFF
>TRBJ2-2|NA|TRBV28|NA
TGTGCCAGTCAGGGAAACACCGGGGAGCTGTTTTTT
CASQGNTGELFF
>TRBJ2-3|TRBD2|TRBV5-5|NA
TGTGCCAGCAGCTTGGAACTAGCGATTGGCACAGATACGCAGTATTTT
CASSLELAIGTDTQYF
>TRBJ2-3|NA|TRBV6-5|NA
TGTGCCAGCAGTTACAATCCGCGGGGCACAGATACGCAGTATTTT
CASSYNPRGTDTQYF
>TRBJ1-2|NA|TRBV7-9|NA
TGTGCCAGCAGCTTACAGGGGATCTATGGCTACACCTTC
CASSLQGIYGYTF
>TRBJ1-2|TRBD1|TRBV7-9|NA
TGTGCCAGCAGCTTCACGACAGGGGGCTATGGCTACACCTTC
CASSFTTGGYGYTF
>TRBJ2-1|TRBD2|TRBV29-1|NA
TGCAGCGCCACGGGACTAGCGGGACCCAATGAGCAGTTCTTC
CSATGLAGPNEQFF
>TRBJ2-7|NA|TRBV11-1|once
TGTGCCAGCAGCGTACCGGGACATGATTACGAGCAGTACTTC
CASSVPGHDYEQYF
>TRBJ2-5|TRBD1|TRBV15|NA
TGTGCCACCAGCAGGACAGGGACGGAGACCCAGTACTTC
CATSRTGTETQYF
>TRBJ1-6|TRBD1|TRBV7-9|NA
TGTGCCAGCAGCTCCTCTGACAGGGTAAATTCACCCCTCCACTTT
CASSSSDRVNSPLHF
>TRBJ2-2|TRBD1|TRBV5-5|once
TGTGCCAGCAGCTTGGGGGGACAGGGGGCCACCGGGGAGCTGTTTTTT
CASSLGGQGATGELFF
>TRBJ1-1|NA|TRBV4-3|few
TGCGCCAGCAGCCCCTTGGTGGGCCACACTGAAGCTTTCTTT
CASSPLVGHTEAFF
>TRBJ2-1|NA|TRBV4-3|once
TGCGCCAGCAGCCAAGATCTTAATGGAGCGGAGATCTACAATGAGCAGTTCTTC
CASSQDLNGAEIYNEQFF
>TRBJ2-7|TRBD1|TRBV6-5|NA
TGTGCCAGCAGTTACTACTCAGGGACAGCATACGAGCAGTACTTC
CASSYYSGTAYEQYF
>TRBJ2-7|TRBD2|TRBV28|NA
TGTGCCAGCAGGAGCGGGGCCTCCTACGAGCAGTACTTC
CASRSGASYEQYF
>TRBJ2-1|NA|TRBV29-1|NA
TGCAGCGTACCGACAGGCTCCTACAATGAGCAGTTCTTC
CSVPTGSYNEQFF
>TRBJ2-7|TRBD2|TRBV11-2|NA
TGTGCCAGCAGCTTAGACCCTAGCGGGGTCCACTTC
CASSLDPSGVHF
>TRBJ1-4|NA|TRBV5-6|NA
TGTGCCAGCAGCTACGACAGGTCCAATGAAAAACTGTTTTTT
CASSYDRSNEKLFF
>TRBJ1-1|NA|TRBV29-1|NA
TGCAGCGTCGAGGGACACTTGAACACTGAAGCTTTCTTT
CSVEGHLNTEAFF
>TRBJ1-2|TRBD1|TRBV28|NA
TGTGCCAGCAGTTTGGGGACAGTGGGTTACACCTTC
CASSLGTVGYTF